There are a few counts of the clone carrying this T cell receptor (beta chain). Different DNA sequences within this sample yield the same CDR3. This sample was included in a study of blood T cell repertoires in COVID-19. For the study at large: Acute-phase and convalescent COVID-19 samples originated in the United States, Italy and Spain.

The authors' processing: Estimates of nucleated cell counts were drawn from the amplification of reference gene primers. Assay: immunoSEQ multiplex PCR; the TCRdb copy retains only in-frame clones and omits some. V, J and clone size are taken as reported in that table, and D and trimming were inferred from the DNA itself. In the table there are about 140,000 clones, around 81% of which are singletons. Trimming stripped 2 bases from V and 6 bases from J, with 5 bases between. Per germline, CDR1 LGHNA and CDR2 YNFKEQ. This CDR3 is built from 11 residues. The gene calls are TRBV4-2 and TRBJ2-7; possible D gene TRBD1, 5 bases. The sequence derives from a human donor in a cohort sampled during active COVID-19. The sample comprised peripheral blood. For the CDR3, the DNA is TGTGCCAGCAGCCAAAGGGGCGAGCAGTACTTC. The encoded protein is CASSQRGEQYF.